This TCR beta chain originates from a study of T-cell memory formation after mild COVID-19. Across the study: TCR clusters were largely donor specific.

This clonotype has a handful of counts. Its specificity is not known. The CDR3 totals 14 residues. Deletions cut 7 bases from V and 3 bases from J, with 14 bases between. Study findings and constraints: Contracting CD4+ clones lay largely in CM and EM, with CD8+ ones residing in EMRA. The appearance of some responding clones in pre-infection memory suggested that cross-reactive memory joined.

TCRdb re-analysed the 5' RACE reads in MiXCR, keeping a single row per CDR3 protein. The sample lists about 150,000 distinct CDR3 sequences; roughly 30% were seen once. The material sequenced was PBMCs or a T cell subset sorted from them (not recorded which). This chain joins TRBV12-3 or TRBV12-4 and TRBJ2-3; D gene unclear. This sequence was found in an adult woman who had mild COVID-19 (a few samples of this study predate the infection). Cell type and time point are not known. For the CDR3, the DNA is TGTGCCAGCATTGGCATGGCAGTAACAGATACGCAGTATTTT. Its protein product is CASIGMAVTDTQYF.